This T cell receptor (beta chain) emerged from a study of beta chain features in type 1 diabetes (dated by TCRdb to the late 2010s). With respect to the entire study: No differences in mean age, gender distribution, total cell number or subset yield were found between patients and healthy donors. In the study, recently diagnosed type 1 diabetes patients and matched healthy donors were compared on the TCRB repertoires of their sorted circulating CD4+ T cell subsets. Regulatory and stem cell-like memory subsets were obtained from only 8 patients and roughly 8 healthy donors, while naive and central memory subsets were obtained from all 30 or so donors. A total of approximately 100 million sorted cells were examined across all samples, and the number of cells per subset was strongly correlated with RNA yield.

This clone was picked up a small number of times. Its specific antigen is unknown. No much larger clone exists at a distance of one base, and base qualities are not known. From each donor, a single peripheral blood sample of about 120 mL on average was drawn into heparinised tubes. Naive, central memory, regulatory and stem cell-like memory CD4+ T cells were sorted on a BD FACSAria II using a panel including CD45RO, CCR7, CD25, CD127, CD95 and CD27. A purity above 98% was achieved for all sorted populations. PBMCs were isolated immediately by Lymphoprep density gradient centrifugation and stained directly without culture. Samples were stained and sorted in pairs, with one healthy donor and one patient per experiment, so that batch effects were minimized. The entire isolated RNA was reverse transcribed using the High Capacity cDNA Reverse Transcription Kit, and thus expressed TCRB transcripts were sequenced. Deep immunoSEQ sequencing was applied to naive, central memory and regulatory T cell samples, giving an average of roughly 3.5 million total reads per sample. Sorted cells were lysed in RLT buffer and RNA was extracted with DNase-treated RNeasy Micro or Mini kits, depending on cell number. Each cell subset was processed on its own to prevent cross-contamination, while patient and healthy donor samples were processed together. TCRB sequences were amplified from cDNA with the immunoSEQ multiplex PCR, producing 87-bp fragments spanning the CDR3 region. Amplicons were sequenced on the Illumina HiSeq platform. As for the original processing: Synthetic template baselines were used to correct PCR bias computationally, reads within Hamming distance 2 were collapsed together, and singletons that could not be merged were discarded. Reads were aligned against IMGT so that V, D and J genes, CDR3 length and insertions or deletions at six rearrangement sites could be assigned. Within each subset, clonotype counts were normalized to the number of sorted cells before true diversity and Gini coefficients were calculated with the tcR R package. The overlap coefficient, calculated on TCRB nucleotide sequences, was used to measure repertoire sharing. Out-of-frame TCRB sequences from naive cells were analyzed as a proxy for the pre-selection repertoire. The clones in this table, taken by TCRdb from immuneACCESS, are in-frame only. Not every clone is retained; where verified, under half of the shortfall comes from an unresolved V gene, and the cause of the rest is unknown. V and J calls and clone size are given by that table; D and trimming were obtained from the DNA. This sample is represented by some 350,000 clones; approximately 13% of them were singletons. The ten largest clones add up to approximately 0.016% of the sample.

General conclusions and limits of the study: Because cDNA was sequenced instead of genomic DNA, highly expressing activated cells could be over-represented, though the groups showed no difference in activation or CD3 levels. Type 1 diabetes patients showed a moderate but significant shortening of TCRB CDR3 length in all four CD4+ subsets. At VDJ recombination sites, patients with type 1 diabetes made fewer insertions and deleted more nucleotides, a pattern implying thymic rearrangement abnormalities. Because small numbers of individuals were included in the HLA sub-analyses, any influence of HLA type on TCRB rearrangement was left unresolved. PCR may preferentially amplify shorter templates, but because patient and control samples were amplified and corrected together, any resulting skew would affect both groups equally. Naive, central memory and regulatory TCRB repertoires appeared more similar among patients than among healthy donors.

V is trimmed back by 0 bases and J by 2 bases, and the junction contains 2 bases that no gene match accounts for. The CDR3 runs 15 residues from the cysteine to the phenylalanine. The read is trimmed to its CDR3 DNA, 45 bases read in frame from base 1. In the germline V gene, CDR1 corresponds to SGHAT and CDR2 to FQNNGV. The specimen sequenced was naive CD4+ T cells from blood. Reading the label with the study, this specimen's cell subset or site is: true naive CD4+ T cells. The receptor chain draws on TRBV11-2 and TRBJ2-7, with 9 bases in between that match TRBD1. This TCR was sampled from a woman between 18 and 30 years old with type 1 diabetes. The DNA is as follows: TGTGCCAGCAGCTTAGAGGGACAGGGTACCTACGAGCAGTACTTC. This encodes CASSLEGQGTYEQYF.